The clone carrying this TCR beta chain was found many times. This sample is part of a study of Graves' ophthalmopathy and Graves' hyperthyroidism. This CDR3 is built from 14 residues. Germline V gives CDR1 MNHEY, CDR2 SVGAGI. Trimming took 2 bases from V and 3 from J, leaving 8 bases between them. TCR beta CDR3 amplification used RNA transcripts. Investigators did first-round RT-PCR with HTBI primers, then second-round multiplex PCR. TCRdb re-called the multiplex PCR reads with MiXCR, one entry per CDR3 protein. The sample has hundreds of thousands of distinct CDR3 sequences; 14% are singletons. Other autoimmune diseases, uncontrolled infections, pregnancy or lactation excluded patients from enrollment. PBMCs were isolated from a roughly 10 ml sample of fresh peripheral blood.

The sequencing sample was made of blood. The clonotype comes from a woman aged 25 to 39 with Graves' ophthalmopathy. The V gene is TRBV6-5, the J gene TRBJ1-3; D might be TRBD1 (5 bases). DNA of the CDR3: TGTGCCAGCAGTTACCGGGACGGTGGAAACACCATATATTTT. Translating it yields CASSYRDGGNTIYF.